Below are 3 T cell receptor beta chains sequenced from a single sample in a study of cytomegalovirus exposure and HLA in healthy donors. PCR primers comprised 60 Vbeta and 13 Jbeta primers. Assay used: immunoSEQ multiplex PCR; TCRdb lists only in-frame clones, some missing. The table lists under 150,000 clones, just under 90% of them singletons. Input material: PBMCs. The receptors originated from a woman in her 30s in good health and CMV-seronegative.

This clone was counted a single time. In DNA form, the CDR3 reads TGTGCCAGCAGTTTAGGTGGGTGGGACACCACAGATACGCAGTATTTT. Translation gives CASSLGGWDTTDTQYF. The gene calls are TRBV28 and TRBJ2-3; possibly TRBD1 for D (6 bases). V shed 2 bases and J shed 2 bases, with 14 bases lying between them. The CDR3 length is 16 residues. Germline CDR1 MDHEN, CDR2 SYDVKM. Combining the CDR3 with reference TRBV28 and TRBJ2-3 gives the whole variable domain DVKVTQSSRYLVKRTGEKVFLECVQDMDHENMFWYRQDPGLGLRLIYFSYDVKMKEKGDIPEGYSVSREKKERFSLILESASTNQTSMYLCASSLGGWDTTDTQYFGPGTRLTVL.

The CDR3 DNA is TGCGCCAGCTCTGGACGGGGACAGAACAATCAGCCCCAGCATTTT. Translated: CASSGRGQNNQPQHF. This chain uses TRBV10-1 with TRBJ1-5; 7 bases fit TRBD1. Germline values: CDR1 WNHNN, CDR2 SYGVQD (reference sequence). Losses at the gene ends were 8 bases for V and 3 bases for J; bases not matched to a gene: 10. The CDR3 length is 15 residues.

V is TRBV5-8 and J is TRBJ2-5; 7 nucleotides agree with TRBD2. Germline loops: CDR1 SGHTS, CDR2 YDEGEE. The CDR3 length is 15 residues. V dropped 4 bases and J dropped 5; count of bases not matched to a gene: 11. CDR3 coding DNA: TGTGCCAGCAGCCCTCGGGGGGTGATATGGGAGACCCAGTACTTC. Translating it yields CASSPRGVIWETQYF.